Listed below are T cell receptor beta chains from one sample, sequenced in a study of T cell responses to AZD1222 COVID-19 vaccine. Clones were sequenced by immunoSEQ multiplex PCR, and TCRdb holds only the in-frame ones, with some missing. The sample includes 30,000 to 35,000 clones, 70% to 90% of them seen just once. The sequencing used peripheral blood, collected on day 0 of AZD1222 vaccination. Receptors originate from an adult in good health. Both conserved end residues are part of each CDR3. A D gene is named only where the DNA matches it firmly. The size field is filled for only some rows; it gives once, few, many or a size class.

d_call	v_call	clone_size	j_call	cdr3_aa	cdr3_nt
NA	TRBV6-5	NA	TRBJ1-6	CASSSLNSPLHF	TGTGCCAGCAGTTCCTTAAATTCACCCCTCCACTTT
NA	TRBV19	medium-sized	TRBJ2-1	CASSFYRNNEQFF	TGTGCCAGTAGCTTCTATAGGAACAATGAGCAGTTCTTC
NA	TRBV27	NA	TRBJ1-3	CASSLNYLSGNTIYF	TGTGCCAGCAGTTTAAACTATCTCTCTGGAAACACCATATATTTT
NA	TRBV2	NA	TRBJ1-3	CASSSSSGNTIYF	TGTGCCAGCAGTTCCAGCTCTGGAAACACCATATATTTT
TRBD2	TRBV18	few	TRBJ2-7	CASSQPWTSGSYEQYF	TGTGCCAGCTCACAACCCTGGACTAGCGGCTCCTACGAGCAGTACTTC
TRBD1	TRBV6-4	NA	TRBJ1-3	CASSARDRVPGNTIYF	TGTGCCAGCAGTGCCCGCGACAGGGTCCCTGGAAACACCATATATTTT
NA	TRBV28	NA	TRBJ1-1	CASSLNPHRENTEAFF	TGTGCCAGCAGTTTAAACCCCCACAGAGAGAACACTGAAGCTTTCTTT
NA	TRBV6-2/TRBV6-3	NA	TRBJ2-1	CASSPEGEQFF	TGTGCCAGCAGTCCGGAGGGAGAGCAGTTCTTC
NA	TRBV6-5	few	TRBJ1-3	CASTVGNGNTIYF	TGTGCCAGCACCGTAGGGAATGGAAACACCATATATTTT
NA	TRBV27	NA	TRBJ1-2	CASRPTANYGYTF	TGTGCCAGCAGGCCGACAGCTAACTATGGCTACACCTTC
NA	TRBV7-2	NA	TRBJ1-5	CASTSAGIGGLQPQHF	TGTGCCAGCACCTCCGCAGGTATAGGGGGGCTGCAGCCCCAGCATTTT
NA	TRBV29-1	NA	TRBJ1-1	CSVAPEGENTEAFF	TGCAGCGTTGCCCCTGAGGGGGAGAACACTGAAGCTTTCTTT
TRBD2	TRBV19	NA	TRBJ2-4	CASSVGLAGAENIQYF	TGTGCCAGTAGTGTCGGACTAGCGGGAGCCGAAAACATTCAGTACTTC
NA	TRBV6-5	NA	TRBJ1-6	CASSQGNSPLHF	TGTGCCAGCAGCCAGGGGAATTCACCCCTCCACTTT
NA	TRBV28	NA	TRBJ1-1	CASSYRARGTEAFF	TGTGCCAGCAGTTACAGGGCCCGGGGGACTGAAGCTTTCTTT
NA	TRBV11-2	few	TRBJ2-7	CASSTFPAGISYEQYF	TGTGCCAGCAGCACCTTCCCGGCAGGGATATCCTACGAGCAGTACTTC
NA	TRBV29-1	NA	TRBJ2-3	CSVAVSAKDTQYF	TGCAGCGTTGCAGTTAGCGCAAAAGATACGCAGTATTTT
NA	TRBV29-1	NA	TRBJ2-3	CSVSRGEVTDTQYF	TGCAGCGTTAGCAGGGGAGAAGTTACAGATACGCAGTATTTT
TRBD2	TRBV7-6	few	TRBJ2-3	CASSLGTSGFTDTQYF	TGTGCCAGCAGCTTAGGGACTAGCGGGTTTACAGATACGCAGTATTTT
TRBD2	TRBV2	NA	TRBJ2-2	CASTGGDTGELFF	TGTGCCAGCACGGGGGGGGACACCGGGGAGCTGTTTTTT
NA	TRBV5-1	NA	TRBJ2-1	CASGSAEYNEQFF	TGCGCCAGCGGGTCGGCGGAGTACAATGAGCAGTTCTTC
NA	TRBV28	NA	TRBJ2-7	CASSFIVREQYF	TGTGCCAGCAGTTTTATTGTGCGCGAGCAGTACTTC
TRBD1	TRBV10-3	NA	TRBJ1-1	CAIREGANTEAFF	TGTGCCATCAGGGAGGGGGCGAACACTGAAGCTTTCTTT
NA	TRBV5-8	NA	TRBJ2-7	CASSFGRGQDEQYF	TGTGCCAGCAGCTTTGGGAGGGGGCAGGACGAGCAGTACTTC
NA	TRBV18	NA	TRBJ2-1	CASSPEWDEQFF	TGTGCCAGCTCACCCGAATGGGATGAGCAGTTCTTC
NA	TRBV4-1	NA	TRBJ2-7	CASSHTDLGARSSYEQYF	TGCGCCAGCAGCCACACCGACCTGGGGGCGAGGAGCTCCTACGAGCAGTACTTC
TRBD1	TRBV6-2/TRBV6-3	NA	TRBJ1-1	CASSSLTGGNTEAFF	TGTGCCAGCAGTTCCCTGACAGGGGGGAACACTGAAGCTTTCTTT
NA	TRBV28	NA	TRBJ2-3	CASSSSRQINTQYF	TGTGCCAGCAGTTCCTCTAGACAGATAAATACGCAGTATTTT
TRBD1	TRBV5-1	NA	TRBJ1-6	CASSTGQGKNSPLHF	TGCGCCAGCAGCACAGGACAGGGGAAGAATTCACCCCTCCACTTT
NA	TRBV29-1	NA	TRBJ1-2	CSAADRLYGYTF	TGCAGCGCTGCCGACAGGCTATATGGCTACACCTTC
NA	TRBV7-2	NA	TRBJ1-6	CASSLVVGGYNSPLHF	TGTGCCAGCAGCTTAGTGGTAGGGGGTTATAATTCACCCCTCCACTTT
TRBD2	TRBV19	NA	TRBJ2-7	CASSMRTSGSYEQYF	TGTGCCAGTAGTATGCGGACTAGCGGGAGCTACGAGCAGTACTTC
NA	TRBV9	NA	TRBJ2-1	CASSVELREDNEQFF	TGTGCCAGCAGCGTAGAACTCAGGGAGGACAATGAGCAGTTCTTC
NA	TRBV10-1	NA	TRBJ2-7	CASSRGSSEQYF	TGCGCCAGCAGTCGAGGGTCAAGCGAGCAGTACTTC
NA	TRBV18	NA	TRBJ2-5	CASSLGRAETQYF	TGTGCCAGCTCACTGGGCAGAGCAGAGACCCAGTACTTC
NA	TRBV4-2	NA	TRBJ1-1	CASSQDSLNTEAFF	TGTGCCAGCAGCCAAGATAGCCTGAACACTGAAGCTTTCTTT
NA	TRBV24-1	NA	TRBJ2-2	CATSDFRDTGELFF	TGTGCCACCAGTGATTTCAGGGACACCGGGGAGCTGTTTTTT
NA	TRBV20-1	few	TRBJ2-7	CSARRGGEQYF	TGCAGTGCTCGCAGGGGTGGCGAGCAGTACTTC
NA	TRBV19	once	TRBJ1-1	CASSIGGLGEGPEAFF	TGTGCCAGTAGTATAGGGGGCCTGGGGGAGGGCCCTGAAGCTTTCTTT
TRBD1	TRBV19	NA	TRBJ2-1	CASRGTGINEQFF	TGTGCCAGCCGGGGGACAGGGATCAATGAGCAGTTCTTC
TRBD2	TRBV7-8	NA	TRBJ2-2	CASSFPGTSGRAGELFF	TGTGCCAGCAGCTTCCCCGGGACTAGCGGGAGGGCCGGGGAGCTGTTTTTT
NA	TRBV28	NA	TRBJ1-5	CASSDRSSQHF	TGTGCCAGCAGCGACAGGTCGTCCCAGCATTTT
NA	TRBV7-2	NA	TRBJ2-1	CASSLADLNEQFF	TGTGCCAGCAGCTTAGCGGACCTGAATGAGCAGTTCTTC
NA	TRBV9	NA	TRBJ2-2	CASGSGFGELFF	TGTGCCAGCGGGTCAGGGTTCGGGGAGCTGTTTTTT
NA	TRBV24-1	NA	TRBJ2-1	CATSDLRGAPGYEQFF	TGTGCCACCAGTGATTTAAGGGGGGCCCCTGGTTATGAGCAGTTCTTC
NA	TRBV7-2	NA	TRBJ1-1	CASSSPNTEAFF	TGTGCCAGCAGCTCACCGAACACTGAAGCTTTCTTT
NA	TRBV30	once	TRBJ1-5	CAWSMGGNQPQHF	TGTGCCTGGAGTATGGGTGGCAATCAGCCCCAGCATTTT
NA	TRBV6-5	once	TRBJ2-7	CASGGNSYEQYF	TGTGCCAGCGGGGGGAATTCCTACGAGCAGTACTTC
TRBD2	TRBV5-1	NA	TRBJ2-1	CASSLSSGGTNEQFF	TGCGCCAGCAGCTTATCGAGCGGGGGGACCAATGAGCAGTTCTTC
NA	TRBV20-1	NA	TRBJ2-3	CSASRGTLTDTQYF	TGCAGTGCTAGTCGCGGGACCCTCACAGATACGCAGTATTTT
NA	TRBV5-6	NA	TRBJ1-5	CASSSTPGSLAPQHF	TGTGCCAGCAGCTCAACCCCGGGATCCCTGGCGCCCCAGCATTTT
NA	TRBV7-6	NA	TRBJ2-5	CASSSTSGAGLFETQYF	TGTGCCAGCAGCTCCACTTCGGGGGCGGGACTGTTTGAGACCCAGTACTTC
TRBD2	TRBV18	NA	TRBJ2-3	CASSPPFSGRPGGDTQYF	TGTGCCAGCTCACCACCGTTTAGCGGGAGGCCCGGAGGGGATACGCAGTATTTT
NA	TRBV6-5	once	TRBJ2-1	CASSYSPDNEQFF	TGTGCCAGCAGTTACTCCCCGGACAATGAGCAGTTCTTC
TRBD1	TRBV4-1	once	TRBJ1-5	CASSQDRWDRGNQPQHF	TGCGCCAGCAGCCAAGATAGGTGGGACAGGGGAAATCAGCCCCAGCATTTT
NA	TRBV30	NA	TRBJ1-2	CAWSVRVVYGYTF	TGTGCCTGGAGTGTACGGGTAGTCTATGGCTACACCTTC
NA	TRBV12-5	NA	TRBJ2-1	CASGWSGNEQFF	TGTGCTAGTGGTTGGAGCGGGAATGAGCAGTTCTTC
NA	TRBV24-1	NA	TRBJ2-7	CATSQDSYEQYF	TGTGCCACCAGCCAGGATTCCTACGAGCAGTACTTC
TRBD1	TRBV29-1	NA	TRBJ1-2	CSVGGQGQSIYTF	TGCAGCGTTGGCGGACAGGGTCAATCTATCTACACCTTC